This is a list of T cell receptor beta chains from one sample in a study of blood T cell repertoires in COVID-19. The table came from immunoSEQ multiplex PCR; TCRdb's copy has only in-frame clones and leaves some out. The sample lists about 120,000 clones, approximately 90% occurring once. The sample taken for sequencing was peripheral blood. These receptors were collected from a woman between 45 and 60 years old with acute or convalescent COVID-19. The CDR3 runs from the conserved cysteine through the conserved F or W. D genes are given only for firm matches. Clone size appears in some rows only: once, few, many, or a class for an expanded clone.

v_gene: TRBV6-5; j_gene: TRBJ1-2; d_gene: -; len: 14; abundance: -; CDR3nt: TGTGCCAGCAGTCCACCAGAATTTAACTATGGCTACACCTTC; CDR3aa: CASSPPEFNYGYTF
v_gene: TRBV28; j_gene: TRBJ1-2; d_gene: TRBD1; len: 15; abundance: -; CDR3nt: TGTGCCAGCACCCAAACGGGACAGGGGGACTATGGCTACACCTTC; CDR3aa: CASTQTGQGDYGYTF
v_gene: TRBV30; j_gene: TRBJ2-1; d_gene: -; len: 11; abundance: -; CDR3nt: TGTGCCTGGAGTGTTGGAGGTGAGCAGTTCTTC; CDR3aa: CAWSVGGEQFF
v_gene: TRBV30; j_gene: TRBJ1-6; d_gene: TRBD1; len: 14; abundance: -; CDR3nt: TGTGCCTGGGGACAGGGCTCCTATAATTCACCCCTCCACTTT; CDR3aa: CAWGQGSYNSPLHF
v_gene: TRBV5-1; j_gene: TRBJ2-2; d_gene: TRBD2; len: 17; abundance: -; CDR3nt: TGCGCCAGCAGCCGCACGGGGGCAGCGGGAGCCACCGGGGAGCTGTTTTTT; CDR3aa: CASSRTGAAGATGELFF
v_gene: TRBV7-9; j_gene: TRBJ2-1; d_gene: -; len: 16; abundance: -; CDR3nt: TGTGCCAGCAGCTTACCAGCGGGCCTTAGTGCTAATGAGCAGTTCTTC; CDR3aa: CASSLPAGLSANEQFF
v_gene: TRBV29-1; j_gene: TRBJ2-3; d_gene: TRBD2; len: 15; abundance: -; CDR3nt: TGCAGCGTTGCAAAACTAGCGGGAGTGACGGATACGCAGTATTTT; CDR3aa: CSVAKLAGVTDTQYF
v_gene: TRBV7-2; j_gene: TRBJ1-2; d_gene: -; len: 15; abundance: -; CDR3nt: TGTGCCAGCAGCCCCCGGAGTGGCCCGGCTCAAAGCTACACCTTC; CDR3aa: CASSPRSGPAQSYTF
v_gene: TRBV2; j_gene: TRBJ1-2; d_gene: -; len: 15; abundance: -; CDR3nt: TGTGCCAGCAGTCGACAGGTCGTAGCTAACTATGGCTACACCTTC; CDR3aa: CASSRQVVANYGYTF
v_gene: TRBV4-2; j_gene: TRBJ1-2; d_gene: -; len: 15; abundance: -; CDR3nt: TGTGCCAGCAGCCAAGTCGGTACACTAGGAGGTGGCTACACCTTC; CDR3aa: CASSQVGTLGGGYTF
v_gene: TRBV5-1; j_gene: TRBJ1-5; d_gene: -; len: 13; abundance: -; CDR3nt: TGCGCCAGCAGCTTAACTCTTAATCAGCCCCAGCATTTT; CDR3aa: CASSLTLNQPQHF
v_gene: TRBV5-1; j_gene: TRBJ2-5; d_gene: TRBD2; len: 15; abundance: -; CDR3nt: TGCGCCAGCGGTACTAGCGGGGAGGGCCAAGAGACCCAGTACTTC; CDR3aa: CASGTSGEGQETQYF
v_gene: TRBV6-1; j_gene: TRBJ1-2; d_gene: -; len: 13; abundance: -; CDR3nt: TGTGCCAGCAGTGAATTGAGGGGGAACGGCTACACCTTC; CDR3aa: CASSELRGNGYTF
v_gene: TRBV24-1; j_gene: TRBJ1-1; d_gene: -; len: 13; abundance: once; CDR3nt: TGTGCCACCAGTGATTGGGGGGATACTGAAGCTTTCTTT; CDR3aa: CATSDWGDTEAFF
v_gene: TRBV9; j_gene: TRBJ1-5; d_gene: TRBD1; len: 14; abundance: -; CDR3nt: TGTGCCAGCAGCGTGGGACAGGGTAATCAGCCCCAGCATTTT; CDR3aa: CASSVGQGNQPQHF
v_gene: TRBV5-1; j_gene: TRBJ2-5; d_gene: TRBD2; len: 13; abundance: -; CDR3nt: TGCGCCAGCAGCTTGGCCGGGGAGGGCGGGAGACACTTC; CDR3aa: CASSLAGEGGRHF
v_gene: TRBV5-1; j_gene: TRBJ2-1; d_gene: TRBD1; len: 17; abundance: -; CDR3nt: TGCGCCAGCAGCGCGAGGACAGGGTCGGACTCCTACAATGAGCAGTTCTTC; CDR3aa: CASSARTGSDSYNEQFF
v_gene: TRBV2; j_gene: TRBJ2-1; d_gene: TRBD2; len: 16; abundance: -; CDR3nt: TGTGCCAGCAGCGGTGCGACGACTAGCGGGCACAATGAGCAGTTCTTC; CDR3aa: CASSGATTSGHNEQFF
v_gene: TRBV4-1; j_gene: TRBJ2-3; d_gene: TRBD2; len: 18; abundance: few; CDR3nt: TGCGCCAGCAGCCCTCCATTTGGACTAGCGGGAGGTGCAGATACGCAGTATTTT; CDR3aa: CASSPPFGLAGGADTQYF
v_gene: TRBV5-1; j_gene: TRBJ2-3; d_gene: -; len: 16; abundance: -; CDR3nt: TGCGCCAGCAGCTTGGAGGGGTCCGCAAGCACAGATACGCAGTATTTT; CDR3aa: CASSLEGSASTDTQYF
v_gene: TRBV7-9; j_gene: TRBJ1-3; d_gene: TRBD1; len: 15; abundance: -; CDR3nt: TGTGCCAGCAGCCCTGGGACAGTCTCTGGAAACACCATATATTTT; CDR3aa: CASSPGTVSGNTIYF
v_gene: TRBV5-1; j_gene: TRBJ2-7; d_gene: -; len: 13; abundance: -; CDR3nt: TGCGCCAGCAGCGCCCAAGGAGGGAACGAGCAGTACTTC; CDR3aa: CASSAQGGNEQYF
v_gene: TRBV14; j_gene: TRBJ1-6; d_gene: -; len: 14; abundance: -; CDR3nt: TGTGCCAGCAGCCGTGCGGCTCCCAATTCACCCCTCCACTTT; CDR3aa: CASSRAAPNSPLHF
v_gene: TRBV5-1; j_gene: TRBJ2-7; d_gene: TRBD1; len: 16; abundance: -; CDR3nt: TGCGCCAGCAGCTTAGGTCCGGGACAGGGGGCTCGCGAGCAGTACTTC; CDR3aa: CASSLGPGQGAREQYF
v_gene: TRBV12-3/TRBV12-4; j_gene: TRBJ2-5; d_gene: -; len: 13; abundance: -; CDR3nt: TGTGCCAGCACTCCGGCGGGTGCGGAGACCCAGTACTTC; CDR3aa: CASTPAGAETQYF
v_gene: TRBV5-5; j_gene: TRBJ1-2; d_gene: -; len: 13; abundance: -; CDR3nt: TGTGCCAGCAGCTTGGAACAGGTTTCGGGCTACACCTTC; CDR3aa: CASSLEQVSGYTF
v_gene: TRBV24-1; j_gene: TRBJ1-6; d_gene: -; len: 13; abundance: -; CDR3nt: TGTGCCACCAGTGAGACAACTAATTCACCCCTCCACTTT; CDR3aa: CATSETTNSPLHF
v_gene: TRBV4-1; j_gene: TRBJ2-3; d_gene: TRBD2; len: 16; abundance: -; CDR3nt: TGCGCCAGCAGCCAAGGCGCGGGAGTAGCAACAGATACGCAGTATTTT; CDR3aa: CASSQGAGVATDTQYF
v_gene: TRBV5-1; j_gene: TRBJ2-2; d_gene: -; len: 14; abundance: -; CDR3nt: TGCGCCAGCAGCCGAGAGGAAAACACCGGGGAGCTGTTTTTT; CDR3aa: CASSREENTGELFF
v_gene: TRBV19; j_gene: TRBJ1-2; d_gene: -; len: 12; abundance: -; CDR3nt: TGTGCCAGTAGTCCACGGGCGGGACGCTACACCTTC; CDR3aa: CASSPRAGRYTF
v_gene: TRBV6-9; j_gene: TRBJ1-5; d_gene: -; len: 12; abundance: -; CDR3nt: TGTGCCAGCAGTTTTGACTGGCAAGCTCAGCATTTT; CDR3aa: CASSFDWQAQHF
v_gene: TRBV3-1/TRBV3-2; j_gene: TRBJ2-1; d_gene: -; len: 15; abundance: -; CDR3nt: TGTGCCAGCAGCCAAGATTCACTAGCAATCGATGAGCAGTTCTTC; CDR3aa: CASSQDSLAIDEQFF
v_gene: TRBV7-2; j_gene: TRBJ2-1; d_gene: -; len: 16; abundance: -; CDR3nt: TGTGCCAGCAGCTTTCAGGGGACCGCTTCCTACAATGAGCAGTTCTTC; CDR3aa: CASSFQGTASYNEQFF
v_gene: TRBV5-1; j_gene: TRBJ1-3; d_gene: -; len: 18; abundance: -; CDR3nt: TGCGCCAGCAGCCTGGAGGGGATCGCACCACGCTCTGGAAACACCATATATTTT; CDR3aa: CASSLEGIAPRSGNTIYF
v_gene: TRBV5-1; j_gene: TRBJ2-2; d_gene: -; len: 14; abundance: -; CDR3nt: TGCGCCAGCTGTGCGGCGCCGAACACCGGGGAGCTGTTTTTT; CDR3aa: CASCAAPNTGELFF